The entry that follows covers one TCR beta chain sequence. Its antigen remains unknown. Being one base from a much bigger clone, this may be a read error. Between the trimmed V and J ends, which lost 6 bases and 8 bases, there was a span of 20 bases. The CDR3 is made up of 16 amino acids. Germline V gives CDR1 SGHVS, CDR2 FQNEAQ. This entry comes from a study of T cell repertoires in cytomegalovirus infection. Study context: Both CMV infection and a matching HLA type were indicated by public TCR beta signatures.

Using its own MiXCR run on the reads, TCRdb lists one record per CDR3 protein. The sample carries around 260,000 distinct CDR3 sequences, roughly 9% recorded once. Whole-study results and caveats: Within the response measured ex vivo, HLA-C-restricted CMV-specific TCR beta clonotypes were dominant. Totalled public TCR beta family frequency picked out people who carried CMV plus the relevant HLA.

The clonotype was recovered from a human donor in good health (CMV status not recorded). Some clones in this sample may be carry-over from other donors' samples. The sequenced material came from PBMCs. This chain joins TRBV7-8 and TRBJ1-6, with D uncertain. DNA for the CDR3: TGTGCCAGCAGGTTCGCCTTGGGTAATTGGGATTCACCCCTCCACTTT. Protein: CASRFALGNWDSPLHF.